This T cell receptor beta chain was sequenced during a study of T cell repertoires in cytomegalovirus infection. Study at large: Recently identified HLA-C-restricted CMV epitopes and well-studied HLA-B-restricted CMV epitopes were used by the study. Public TCR beta signatures were indicative of both CMV infection and a matching HLA type. Study-wide results and limits: The cumulative frequency of public TCR beta families distinguished individuals who carried CMV together with the relevant HLA. HLA-C-restricted TCR beta clonotypes specific for CMV led the ex vivo response.

In regard to this clonotype: Its antigen is not known.

TCRdb re-analysed the reads in MiXCR, keeping a single row per CDR3 protein. The data contain around 430,000 distinct CDR3 sequences, approximately 42% of them singletons. Trimming removed 8 bases from V and 3 bases from J, with 13 bases in between. Germline V gene sequence: CDR1 LNHDA, CDR2 SQIVND (reference sequence). CDR3 size: 13 residues. The TCR originated in a human donor in good health (CMV status not recorded). Some clones in this sample may be carry-over from other donors' samples. Source: cultured PBMCs, taken from culture after CMV antigen stimulation. The V call is TRBV19, the J call TRBJ2-5, with a tentative D call TRBD1 (5 bases). In DNA form, the CDR3 reads TGTGCCAGTGGTACACGCAGGGAAGAGACCCAGTACTTC. Residues: CASGTRREETQYF.